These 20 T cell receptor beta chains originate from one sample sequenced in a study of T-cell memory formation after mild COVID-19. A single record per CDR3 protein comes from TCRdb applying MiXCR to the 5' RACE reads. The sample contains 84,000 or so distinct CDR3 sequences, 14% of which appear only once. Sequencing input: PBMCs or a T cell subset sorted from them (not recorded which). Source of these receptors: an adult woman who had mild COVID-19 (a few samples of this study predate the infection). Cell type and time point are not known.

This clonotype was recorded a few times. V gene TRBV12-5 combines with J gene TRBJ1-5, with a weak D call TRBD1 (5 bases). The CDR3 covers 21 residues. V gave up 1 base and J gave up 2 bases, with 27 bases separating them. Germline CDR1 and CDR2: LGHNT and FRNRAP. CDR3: CASGLAHLEATSGVGNQPQHF. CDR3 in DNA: TGTGCTAGTGGTTTGGCCCATTTAGAGGCTACCTCGGGGGTAGGCAATCAGCCCCAGCATTTT.

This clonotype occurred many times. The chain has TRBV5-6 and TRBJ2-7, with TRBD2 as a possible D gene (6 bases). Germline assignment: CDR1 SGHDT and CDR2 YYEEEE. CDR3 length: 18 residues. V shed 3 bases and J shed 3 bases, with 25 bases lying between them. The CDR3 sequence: CASSSPGRITLGSYEQYF. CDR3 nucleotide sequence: TGTGCCAGCAGCTCCCCGGGACGAATAACCCTCGGGAGCTACGAGCAGTACTTC.

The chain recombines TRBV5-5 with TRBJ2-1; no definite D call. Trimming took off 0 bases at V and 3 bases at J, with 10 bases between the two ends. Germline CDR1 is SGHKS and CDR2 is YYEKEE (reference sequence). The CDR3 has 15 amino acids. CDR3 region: CASSLDDGRYNEQFF. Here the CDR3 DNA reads TGTGCCAGCAGCTTGGATGACGGCCGCTACAATGAGCAGTTCTTC. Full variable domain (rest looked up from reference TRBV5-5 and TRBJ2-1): DAGVTQSPTHLIKTRGQQVTLRCSPISGHKSVSWYQQVLGQGPQFIFQYYEKEERGRGNFPDRFSARQFPNYSSELNVNALLLGDSALYLCASSLDDGRYNEQFFGPGTRLTVL.

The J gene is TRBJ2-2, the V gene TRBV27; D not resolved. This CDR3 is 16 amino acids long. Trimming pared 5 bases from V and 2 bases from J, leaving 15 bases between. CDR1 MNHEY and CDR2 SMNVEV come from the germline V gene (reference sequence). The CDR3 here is CASSPAIGDNTGELFF. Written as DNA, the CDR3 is TGTGCCAGCAGTCCAGCCATAGGAGATAACACCGGGGAGCTGTTTTTT.

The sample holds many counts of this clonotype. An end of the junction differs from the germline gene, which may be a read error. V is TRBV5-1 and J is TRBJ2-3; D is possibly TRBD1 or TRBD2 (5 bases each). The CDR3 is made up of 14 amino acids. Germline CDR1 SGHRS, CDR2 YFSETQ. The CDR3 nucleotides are TGTGCCAGCAGTTTGGGGGATAGCACAGATACGCAGTATTTT. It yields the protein CASSLGDSTDTQYF.

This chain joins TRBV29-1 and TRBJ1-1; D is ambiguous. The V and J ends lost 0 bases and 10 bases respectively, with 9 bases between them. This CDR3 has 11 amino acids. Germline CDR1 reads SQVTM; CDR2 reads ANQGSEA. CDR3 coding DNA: TGCAGCGTTGAAGAGGGAGTCGGAGCTTTCTTT. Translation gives CSVEEGVGAFF.

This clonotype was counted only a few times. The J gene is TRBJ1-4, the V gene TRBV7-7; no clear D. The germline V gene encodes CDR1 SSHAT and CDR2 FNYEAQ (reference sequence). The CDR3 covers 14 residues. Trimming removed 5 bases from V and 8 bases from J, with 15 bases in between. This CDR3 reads CASSREPGLEKLFF. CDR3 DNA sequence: TGTGCCAGCAGCCGAGAACCCGGACTGGAAAAACTGTTTTTT.

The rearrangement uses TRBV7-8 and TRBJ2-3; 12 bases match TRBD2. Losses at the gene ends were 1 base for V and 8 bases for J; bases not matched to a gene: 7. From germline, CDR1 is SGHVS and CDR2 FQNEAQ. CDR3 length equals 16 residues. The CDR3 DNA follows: TGTGCCAGCAGCTTAGTCAGACTAGCGGGGGATTCTACGCAGTATTTT. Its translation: CASSLVRLAGDSTQYF.

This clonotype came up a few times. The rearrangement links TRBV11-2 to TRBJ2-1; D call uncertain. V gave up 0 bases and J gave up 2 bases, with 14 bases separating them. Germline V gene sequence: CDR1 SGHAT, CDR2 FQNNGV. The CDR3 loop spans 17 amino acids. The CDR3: CASSLDQSVLTYNEQFF. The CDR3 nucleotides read TGTGCCAGCAGCTTAGATCAGTCAGTCCTTACCTACAATGAGCAGTTCTTC.

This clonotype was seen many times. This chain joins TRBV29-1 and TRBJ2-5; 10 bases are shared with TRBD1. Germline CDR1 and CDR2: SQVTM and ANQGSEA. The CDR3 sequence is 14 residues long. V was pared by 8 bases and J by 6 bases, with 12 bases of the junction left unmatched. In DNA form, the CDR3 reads TGCAGCTCCGATCCCGGGACAGGGGATAAGACCCAGTACTTC. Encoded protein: CSSDPGTGDKTQYF.

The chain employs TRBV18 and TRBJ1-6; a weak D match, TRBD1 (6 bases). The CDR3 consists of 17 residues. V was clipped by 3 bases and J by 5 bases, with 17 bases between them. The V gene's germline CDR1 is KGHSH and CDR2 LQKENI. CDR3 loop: CASSPEVLQGHNSPLHF. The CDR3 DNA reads TGTGCCAGCTCACCTGAGGTTTTACAGGGTCATAATTCACCCCTCCACTTT.

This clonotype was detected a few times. In DNA form, the CDR3 reads TGTGCCAGCAGTGAAGAGCCAGGGGGCCCCGGGGAGCTGTTTTTT. Protein: CASSEEPGGPGELFF. The rearrangement links TRBV6-1 to TRBJ2-2; 8 bases are a match to TRBD1. This CDR3 spans 15 amino acids. Trimming removed 1 base from V and 6 bases from J; junction bases left unmatched: 4. Germline V gene data show CDR1 as MNHNS and CDR2 as SASEGT.

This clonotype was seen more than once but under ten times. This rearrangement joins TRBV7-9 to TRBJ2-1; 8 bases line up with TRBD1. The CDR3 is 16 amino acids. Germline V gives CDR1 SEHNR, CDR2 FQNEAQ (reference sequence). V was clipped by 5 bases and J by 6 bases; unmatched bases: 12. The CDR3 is CASSHERQGMFNEQFF. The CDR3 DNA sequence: TGTGCCAGCAGCCACGAACGACAGGGGATGTTCAATGAGCAGTTCTTC. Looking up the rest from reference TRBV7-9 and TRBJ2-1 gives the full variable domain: DTGVSQNPRHKITKRGQNVTFRCDPISEHNRLYWYRQTLGQGPEFLTYFQNEAQLEKSRLLSDRFSAERPKGSFSTLEIQRTEQGDSAMYLCASSHERQGMFNEQFFGPGTRLTVL.

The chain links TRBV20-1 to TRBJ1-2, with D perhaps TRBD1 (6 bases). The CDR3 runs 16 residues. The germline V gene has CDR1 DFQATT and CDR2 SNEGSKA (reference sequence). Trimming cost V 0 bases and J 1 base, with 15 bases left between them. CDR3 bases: TGCAGTGCTAGAGAGACAGGCAAGCCCAGTAACTATGGCTACACCTTC. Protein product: CSARETGKPSNYGYTF.

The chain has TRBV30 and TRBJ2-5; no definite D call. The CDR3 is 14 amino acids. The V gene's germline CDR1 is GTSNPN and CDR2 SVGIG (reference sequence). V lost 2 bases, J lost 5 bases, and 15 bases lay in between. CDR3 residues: CAWSPDGYGETQYF. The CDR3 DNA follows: TGTGCCTGGAGTCCAGACGGATATGGGGAGACCCAGTACTTC.

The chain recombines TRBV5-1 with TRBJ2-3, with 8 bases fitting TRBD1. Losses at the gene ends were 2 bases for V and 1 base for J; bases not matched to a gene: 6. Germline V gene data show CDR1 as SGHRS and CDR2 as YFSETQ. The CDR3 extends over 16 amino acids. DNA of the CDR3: TGCGCCAGCAGCTTAGTCCCGGGACAGGGCACAGATACGCAGTATTTT. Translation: CASSLVPGQGTDTQYF.

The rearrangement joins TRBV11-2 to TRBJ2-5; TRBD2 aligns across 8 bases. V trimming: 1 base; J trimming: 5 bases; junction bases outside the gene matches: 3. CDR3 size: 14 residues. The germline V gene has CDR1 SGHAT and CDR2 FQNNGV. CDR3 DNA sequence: TGTGCCAGCAGCTTAGGTCCGGGAGGGGAGACCCAGTACTTC. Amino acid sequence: CASSLGPGGETQYF.

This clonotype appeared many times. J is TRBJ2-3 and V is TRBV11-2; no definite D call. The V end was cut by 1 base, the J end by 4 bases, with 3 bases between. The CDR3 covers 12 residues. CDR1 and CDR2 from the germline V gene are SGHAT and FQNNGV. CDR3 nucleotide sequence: TGTGCCAGCAGCTTAGGATCAGATACGCAGTATTTT. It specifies CASSLGSDTQYF.

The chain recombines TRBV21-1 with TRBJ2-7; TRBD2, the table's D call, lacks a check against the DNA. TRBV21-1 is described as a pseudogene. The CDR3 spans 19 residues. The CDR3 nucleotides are TGTGCCAGCAGCAAAGGAATTAGCGGGGGGCCGTGGGGTTGGGACGAGCAGTACTTC. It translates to CASSKGISGGPWGWDEQYF.

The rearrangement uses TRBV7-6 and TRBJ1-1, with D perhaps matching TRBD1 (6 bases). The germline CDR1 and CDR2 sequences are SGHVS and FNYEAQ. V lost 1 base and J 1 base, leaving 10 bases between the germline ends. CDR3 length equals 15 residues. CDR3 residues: CASSLVAGANTEAFF. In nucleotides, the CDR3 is TGTGCCAGCAGCTTAGTTGCGGGGGCGAACACTGAAGCTTTCTTT.